This T cell receptor (beta chain) was found in a study of CD4+ T cells in melanoma. Sequencing was performed with immunoSEQ multiplex PCR; in TCRdb, only in-frame clones are kept and a portion is missing. The sample includes around 100,000 clones, over 80% of them seen just once. Notes on the study in general: A reported correlation linked neoantigen-specific CD4+ T cells to CD8+, macrophage and B cell function. In melanoma, neoantigen-specific CD4+ T cells reportedly differed in differentiation state.

This clone was observed at least ten times. The target antigen is unknown. The V gene lost 5 bases and the J gene lost 5 bases, with 10 bases spanning the gap. Looked up from germline, CDR1 is SGHTA and CDR2 is FQGTGA. The length of the CDR3 is 13 residues. The receptor's source is a human donor with melanoma. Sample: peripheral blood. J is TRBJ2-1 and V is TRBV7-3; D not certain. The CDR3 loop is CASSPTLDNEQFF. In nucleotides, the CDR3 is TGTGCCAGCAGCCCAACCCTGGACAATGAGCAGTTCTTC.